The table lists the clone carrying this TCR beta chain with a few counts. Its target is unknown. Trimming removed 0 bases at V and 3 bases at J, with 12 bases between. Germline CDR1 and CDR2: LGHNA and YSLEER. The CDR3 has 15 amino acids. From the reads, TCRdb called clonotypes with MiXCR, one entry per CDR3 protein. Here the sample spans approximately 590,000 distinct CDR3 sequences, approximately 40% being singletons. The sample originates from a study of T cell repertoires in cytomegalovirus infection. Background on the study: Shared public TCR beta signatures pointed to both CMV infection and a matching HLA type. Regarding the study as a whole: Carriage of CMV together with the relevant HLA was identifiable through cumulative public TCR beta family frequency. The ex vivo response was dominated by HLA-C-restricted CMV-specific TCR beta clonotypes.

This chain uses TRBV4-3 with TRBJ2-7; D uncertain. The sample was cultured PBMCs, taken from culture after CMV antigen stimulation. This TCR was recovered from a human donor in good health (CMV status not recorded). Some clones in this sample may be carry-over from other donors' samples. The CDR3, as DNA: TGCGCCAGCAGCCAAGAAATCGGCGGTATCTACGAGCAGTACTTC. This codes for CASSQEIGGIYEQYF.